Shown below are 10 T cell receptor beta chains from a single sample sequenced in a study of cytomegalovirus exposure and HLA in healthy donors. PCR involved 60 Vbeta and 13 Jbeta primers. Produced via immunoSEQ multiplex PCR; TCRdb's table is partial and in-frame only. The sample records around 170,000 clones, 70% to 80% being singletons. Input material: PBMCs. The receptors derive from a young man in good health and CMV-seronegative.

This chain uses TRBV2 with TRBJ1-2, with 8 nucleotides matching TRBD1. The J segment lost 0 bases and the V segment lost 6 bases, leaving 6 bases of the junction unmatched. The CDR3 is 15 residues long. Germline CDR1 and CDR2: SNHLY and FYNNEI. The CDR3 DNA sequence: TGTGCCAGCAGGAATACAGGGGGAGCTAACTATGGCTACACCTTC. This codes for CASRNTGGANYGYTF.

The chain recombines TRBV7-9 with TRBJ2-1, with D maybe TRBD1 (7 bases). Trimming took off 3 bases at V and 5 bases at J, with 11 bases between the two ends. Germline lookup yields CDR1 SEHNR and CDR2 FQNEAQ (reference sequence). The CDR3 runs to 14 residues. CDR3 loop: CASSLEGANNEQFF. CDR3 sequence (DNA): TGTGCCAGCAGCTTGGAGGGGGCGAACAATGAGCAGTTCTTC.

This clone was seen a handful of times. V usage is TRBV2 and J usage is TRBJ1-5, with 8 bases matching TRBD1. The CDR3 loop spans 15 amino acids. Trimming cost V 6 bases and J 1 base; bases outside gene matches: 5. CDR1 is SNHLY, CDR2 FYNNEI, per germline. In DNA, the CDR3 is TGTGCCAGCAGGGCCAACAGGGGGAGCAATCAGCCCCAGCATTTT. This translates into CASRANRGSNQPQHF.

The V call is TRBV18, the J call TRBJ1-3; 7 bases are a match to TRBD1. Germline V CDR1 and CDR2: KGHSH, LQKENI. The J segment lost 3 bases and the V segment lost 3 bases, leaving 8 bases of the junction unmatched. The CDR3 is 16 amino acids. CDR3 residues: CASSPSLGGYGNTIYF. In nucleotides, the CDR3 is TGTGCCAGCTCACCTTCCCTAGGGGGCTATGGAAACACCATATATTTT. Using reference TRBV18 and TRBJ1-3 for the parts outside the CDR3, the full variable domain is NAGVMQNPRHLVRRRGQEARLRCSPMKGHSHVYWYRQLPEEGLKFMVYLQKENIIDESGMPKERFSAEFPKEGPSILRIQQVVRGDSAAYFCASSPSLGGYGNTIYFGEGSWLTVV.

The chain combines TRBV7-6 with TRBJ1-1, with D hard to call. V lost 2 bases to trimming and J lost 1 base, with 11 bases between them. The CDR3 runs to 15 residues. From germline, CDR1 is SGHVS and CDR2 FNYEAQ. CDR3 residues: CASSLLSLTNTEAFF. The CDR3, as DNA: TGTGCCAGCAGCTTACTGTCACTCACGAACACTGAAGCTTTCTTT.

Details on this clone: One end of the junction does not line up with germline, which may come from a read error. The CDR3 bases are TGTGCCGGCAGTTTCAATCGACAGTCATCAGAAGGCTACACCTTC. Its translation: CAGSFNRQSSEGYTF. The chain is built from TRBV6-5 and TRBJ1-2; a weak D match, TRBD1 (5 bases). Per germline, CDR1 MNHEY and CDR2 SVGAGI. The length of the CDR3 is 15 residues.

The rearrangement joins TRBV6-6 to TRBJ1-1; weak D call: TRBD1 (5 bases). Trimming stripped 11 bases from V and 5 bases from J, with 18 bases between. The CDR3 spans 13 residues. Looked up from germline, CDR1 is MNHNY and CDR2 is SVGAGI (reference sequence). CDR3 loop: CAGKLGPGTEAFF. CDR3 DNA: TGTGCCGGAAAACTGGGGCCTGGGACTGAAGCTTTCTTT.

Of note for this clone: At the DNA level, this CDR3 is encoded by other sequences in the same sample as well. V gene TRBV7-3 combines with J gene TRBJ2-1; 13 nucleotides match TRBD2. J lost 7 bases, V lost 2 bases, and 2 bases had no gene match. The CDR3 contains 15 residues. CDR1 is SGHTA and CDR2 is FQGTGA in the germline V gene. The CDR3 DNA follows: TGTGCCAGCAGCTTAGGACTAGCGGGAGTGAATGAGCAGTTCTTC. It specifies CASSLGLAGVNEQFF. The full variable domain, with the rest looked up from reference TRBV7-3 and TRBJ2-1, is GAGVSQTPSNKVTEKGKYVELRCDPISGHTALYWYRQSLGQGPEFLIYFQGTGAADDSGLPNDRFFAVRPEGSVSTLKIQRTERGDSAVYLCASSLGLAGVNEQFFGPGTRLTVL.

The chain is built from TRBV4-3 and TRBJ1-6, with D maybe TRBD1 (5 bases). The CDR3 is 15 amino acids. CDR1 is LGHNA and CDR2 is YSLEER in the germline V gene. Trimming left V 1 base short and J 7 bases short, with 11 bases between. Here the CDR3 DNA reads TGCGCCAGCAGCCAAGTGGACAAGGGAAATTCACCCCTCCACTTT. It codes for CASSQVDKGNSPLHF.

V gene TRBV4-2 combines with J gene TRBJ2-7, with a weak D call TRBD1 (5 bases). Germline values: CDR1 LGHNA, CDR2 YNFKEQ. V was shortened by 6 bases and J by 3 bases, with 15 bases between the two germline ends. CDR3 length: 14 amino acids. The chain's CDR3 is CASRGDSPSYEQYF. The CDR3 DNA is TGTGCCAGCAGAGGCGACAGTCCAAGCTACGAGCAGTACTTC.